This TCR beta chain was sequenced in a study of blood T cell repertoires in COVID-19. Looking at the study overall: There were acute and convalescent COVID-19 samples, and they came from the United States, Italy and Spain. PBMCs, B-cell-depleted T cells, or T cells were the source of the cDNA or gDNA that made up the material.

Original processing methods: Estimated nucleated cell counts came from reference gene primer amplification. TCRdb keeps only in-frame clones here, not all; method: immunoSEQ multiplex PCR. V, J and clone size are taken as reported in that table, and D and trimming were inferred from the DNA itself. This sample yields approximately 170,000 clones, of which under 85% are seen a single time; over 10% belongs to the top ten. The TCR was taken from a man aged 65 to 79 who had recovered from COVID-19. Source material: peripheral blood.

Written as DNA, the CDR3 is TGCAGCGTCGTCCCGGGACAGGGACGGGGGGGCACTGAAGCTTTCTTT. This gives the protein CSVVPGQGRGGTEAFF. The rearrangement uses TRBV29-1 and TRBJ1-1; 9 bases fit TRBD1. The germline CDR1 and CDR2 sequences are SQVTM and ANQGSEA. V dropped 6 bases and J dropped 4; count of bases not matched to a gene: 15. This CDR3 has 16 amino acids.